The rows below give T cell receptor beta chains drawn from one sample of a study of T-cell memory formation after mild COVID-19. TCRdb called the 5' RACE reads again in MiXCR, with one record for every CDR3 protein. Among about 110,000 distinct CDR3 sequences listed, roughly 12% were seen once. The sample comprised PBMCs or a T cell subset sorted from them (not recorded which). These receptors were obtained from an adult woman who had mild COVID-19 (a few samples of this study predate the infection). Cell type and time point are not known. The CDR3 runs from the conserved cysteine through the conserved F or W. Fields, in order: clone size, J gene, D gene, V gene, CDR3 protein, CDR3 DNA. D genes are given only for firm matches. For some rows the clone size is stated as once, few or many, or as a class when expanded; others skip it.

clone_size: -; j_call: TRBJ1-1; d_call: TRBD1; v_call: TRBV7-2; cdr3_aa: CASSPWTGTEAFF; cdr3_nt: TGTGCCAGCAGCCCTTGGACAGGGACTGAAGCTTTCTTT
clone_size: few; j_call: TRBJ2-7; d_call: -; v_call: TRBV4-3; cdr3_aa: CASSQEKTSYEQYF; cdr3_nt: TGCGCCAGCAGCCAAGAAAAGACCTCCTACGAGCAGTACTTC
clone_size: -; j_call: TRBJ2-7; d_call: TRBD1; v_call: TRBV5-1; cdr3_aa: CASSYAHSWTGAEQYF; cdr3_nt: TGCGCCAGCAGCTATGCTCACTCCTGGACAGGGGCCGAGCAGTACTTC
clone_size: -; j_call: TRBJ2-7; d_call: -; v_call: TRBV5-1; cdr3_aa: CASSLAGAEQYF; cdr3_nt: TGCGCCAGCAGCTTGGCCGGAGCCGAGCAGTACTTC
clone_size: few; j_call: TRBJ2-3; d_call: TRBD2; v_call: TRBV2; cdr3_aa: CASSGGQSGADTQYF; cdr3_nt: TGTGCCAGCAGTGGGGGTCAAAGCGGGGCAGATACGCAGTATTTT
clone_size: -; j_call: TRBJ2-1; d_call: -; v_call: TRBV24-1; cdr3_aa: CATSDSGLPLEQFF; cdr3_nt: TGTGCCACCAGTGATTCGGGACTGCCACTTGAGCAGTTCTTC
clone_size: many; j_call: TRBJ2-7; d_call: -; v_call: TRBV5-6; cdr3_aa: CASSYPRAQVGEQYF; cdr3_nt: TGTGCCAGCAGCTATCCCAGGGCGCAGGTCGGCGAGCAGTACTTC
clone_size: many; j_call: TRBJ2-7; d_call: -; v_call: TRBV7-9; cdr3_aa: CASSLGPSVYEQYF; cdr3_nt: TGTGCCAGCAGCTTGGGGCCGTCCGTGTACGAGCAGTACTTC
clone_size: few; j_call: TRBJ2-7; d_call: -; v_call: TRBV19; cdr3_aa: CASSLGTGRSLEQYF; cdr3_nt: TGTGCCAGTAGCCTGGGAACAGGGAGATCCCTCGAGCAGTACTTC
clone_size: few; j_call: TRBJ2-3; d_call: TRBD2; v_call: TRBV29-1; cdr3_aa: CSVVSGEGPKGDTQYF; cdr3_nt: TGCAGCGTTGTATCTGGGGAGGGTCCCAAAGGAGATACGCAGTATTTT
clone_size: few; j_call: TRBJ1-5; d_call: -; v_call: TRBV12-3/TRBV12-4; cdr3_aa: CASSLPAQPQHF; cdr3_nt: TGTGCCAGCAGTTTGCCCGCACAGCCCCAGCATTTT
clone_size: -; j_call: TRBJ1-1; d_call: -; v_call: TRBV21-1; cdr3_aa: CASSKWGSPNTEAFF; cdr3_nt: TGTGCCAGCAGCAAATGGGGCAGCCCGAACACTGAAGCTTTCTTT
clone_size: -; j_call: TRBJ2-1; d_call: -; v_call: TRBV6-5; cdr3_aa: CASSYSWNEQFF; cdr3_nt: TGTGCCAGCAGTTACAGCTGGAATGAGCAGTTCTTC
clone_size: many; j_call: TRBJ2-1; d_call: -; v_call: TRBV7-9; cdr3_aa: CASSLAEGLGQFF; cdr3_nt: TGTGCCAGCAGCTTAGCAGAAGGACTGGGGCAGTTCTTC
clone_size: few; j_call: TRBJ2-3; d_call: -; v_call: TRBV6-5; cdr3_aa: CASSPQGRAQYF; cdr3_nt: TGTGCCAGCAGCCCCCAGGGAAGGGCGCAGTATTTT
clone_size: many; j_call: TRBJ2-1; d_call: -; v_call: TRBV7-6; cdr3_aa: CASSFRVNEQFF; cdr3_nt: TGTGCCAGCAGCTTTAGGGTCAATGAGCAGTTCTTC
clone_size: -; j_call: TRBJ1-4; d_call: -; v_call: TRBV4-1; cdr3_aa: CASCRTEITEKLFF; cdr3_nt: TGCGCCAGCTGCCGGACCGAAATAACCGAAAAACTGTTTTTT
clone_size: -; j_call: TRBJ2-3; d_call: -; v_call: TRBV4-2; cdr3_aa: CASSQDRGWDTDTQYF; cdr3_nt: TGTGCCAGCAGCCAAGATCGGGGGTGGGACACAGATACGCAGTATTTT
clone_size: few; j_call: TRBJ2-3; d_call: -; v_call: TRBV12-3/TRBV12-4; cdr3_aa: CASELYAGSDTQYF; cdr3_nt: TGTGCCAGCGAGTTATACGCGGGGTCAGATACGCAGTATTTT
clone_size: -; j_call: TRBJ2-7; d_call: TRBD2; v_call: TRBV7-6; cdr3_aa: CASSLAGSGVHEQYF; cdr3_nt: TGTGCCAGCAGCTTAGCAGGCAGCGGGGTCCACGAGCAGTACTTC
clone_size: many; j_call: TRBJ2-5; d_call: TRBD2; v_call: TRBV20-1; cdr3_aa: CSAQSGRGGETQYF; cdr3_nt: TGCAGTGCTCAAAGTGGGCGGGGAGGGGAGACCCAGTACTTC
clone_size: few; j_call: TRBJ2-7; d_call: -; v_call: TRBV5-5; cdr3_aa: CASSSDGFSYEQYF; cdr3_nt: TGTGCCAGCAGCTCTGACGGGTTCTCCTACGAGCAGTACTTC
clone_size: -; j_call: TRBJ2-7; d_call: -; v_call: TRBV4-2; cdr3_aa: CASSLRETYEQYF; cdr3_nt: TGTGCCAGCAGCCTCAGGGAAACCTACGAGCAGTACTTC
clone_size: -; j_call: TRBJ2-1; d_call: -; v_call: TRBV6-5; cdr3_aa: CATSLTDYKYNEQFF; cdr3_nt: TGTGCCACCTCCTTGACGGACTATAAATACAATGAGCAGTTCTTC
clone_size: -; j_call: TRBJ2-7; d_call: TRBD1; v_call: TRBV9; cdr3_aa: CASSVGVRQGSHFYEQYF; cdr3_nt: TGTGCCAGCAGCGTAGGAGTTCGACAGGGGTCCCACTTCTACGAGCAGTACTTC
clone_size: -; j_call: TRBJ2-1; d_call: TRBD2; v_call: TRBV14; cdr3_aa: CASSYITGGRYNNEQFF; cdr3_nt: TGTGCCAGCAGTTACATCACGGGGGGGCGATACAACAATGAGCAGTTCTTC
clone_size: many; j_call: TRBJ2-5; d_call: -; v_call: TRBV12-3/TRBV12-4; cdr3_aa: CASTPGTVLGTQYF; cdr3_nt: TGTGCCAGCACGCCGGGGACGGTGCTCGGGACCCAGTACTTC
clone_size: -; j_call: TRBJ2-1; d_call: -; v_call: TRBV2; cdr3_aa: CASTRPDNEQFF; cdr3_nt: TGTGCCAGCACGCGACCGGACAATGAGCAGTTCTTC
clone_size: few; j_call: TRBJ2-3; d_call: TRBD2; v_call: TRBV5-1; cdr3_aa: CASSPWGLAGGTRTSTDTQYF; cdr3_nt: TGCGCCAGCAGCCCATGGGGACTAGCGGGGGGAACCCGAACTAGCACAGATACGCAGTATTTT
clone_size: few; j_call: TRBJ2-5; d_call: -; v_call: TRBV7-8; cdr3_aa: CASSLQAQRRETQYF; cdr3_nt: TGTGCCAGCAGCTTACAGGCTCAGCGGAGGGAGACCCAGTACTTC
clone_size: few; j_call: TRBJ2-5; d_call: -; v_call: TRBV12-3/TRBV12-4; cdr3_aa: CASSPGGEETQYF; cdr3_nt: TGTGCCAGCAGTCCAGGTGGGGAAGAGACCCAGTACTTC
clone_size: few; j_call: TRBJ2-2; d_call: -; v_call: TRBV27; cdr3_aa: CASSLAGPVFTGELFF; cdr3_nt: TGTGCCAGCAGTTTAGCGGGCCCCGTCTTCACCGGGGAGCTGTTTTTT
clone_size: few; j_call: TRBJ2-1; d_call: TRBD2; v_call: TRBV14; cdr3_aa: CASGQTSVLNPAGFEQFF; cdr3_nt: TGTGCCAGCGGGCAAACTAGCGTGTTGAATCCGGCGGGGTTTGAGCAGTTCTTC
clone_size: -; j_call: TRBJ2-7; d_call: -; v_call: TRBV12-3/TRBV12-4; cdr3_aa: CASSFGVSYEQYF; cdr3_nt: TGTGCCAGCAGTTTTGGCGTATCCTACGAGCAGTACTTC
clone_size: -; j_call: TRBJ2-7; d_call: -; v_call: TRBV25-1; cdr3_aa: CASSDWDFYEQYF; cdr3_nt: TGTGCCAGCAGTGATTGGGATTTCTACGAGCAGTACTTC
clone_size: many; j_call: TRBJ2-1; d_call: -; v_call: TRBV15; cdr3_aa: CATSRAPAPPHNEQFF; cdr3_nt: TGTGCCACCAGCAGAGCACCGGCCCCTCCTCACAATGAGCAGTTCTTC
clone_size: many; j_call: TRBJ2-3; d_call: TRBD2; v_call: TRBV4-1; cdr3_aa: CASSHPRGSGTDTQYF; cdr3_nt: TGCGCCAGCAGCCACCCTAGGGGTAGCGGGACAGATACGCAGTATTTT
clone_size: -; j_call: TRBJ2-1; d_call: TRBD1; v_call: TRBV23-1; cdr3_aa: CASRGQGAISYNEQFF; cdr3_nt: TGCGCCAGCAGAGGACAGGGGGCCATCTCCTACAATGAGCAGTTCTTC
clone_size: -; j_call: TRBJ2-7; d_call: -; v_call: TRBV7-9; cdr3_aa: CASSLDGGLYRYF; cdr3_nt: TGTGCCAGCAGCTTAGATGGGGGCCTCTATCGGTACTTC
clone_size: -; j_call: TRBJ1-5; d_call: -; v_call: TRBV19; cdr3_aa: CASSTGILRQHF; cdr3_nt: TGTGCCAGTAGTACGGGGATCCTACGCCAGCATTTT
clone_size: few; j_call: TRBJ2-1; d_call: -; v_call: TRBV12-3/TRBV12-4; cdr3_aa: CASSPPGRYNEQFF; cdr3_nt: TGTGCCAGCAGTCCCCCCGGTAGATACAATGAGCAGTTCTTC
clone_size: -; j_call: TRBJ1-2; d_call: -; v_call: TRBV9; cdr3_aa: CASSPVGGGDGYTF; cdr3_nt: TGTGCCAGCAGCCCAGTAGGGGGGGGCGATGGCTACACCTTC
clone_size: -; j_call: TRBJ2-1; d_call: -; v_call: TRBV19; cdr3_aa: CASSIAGLSSYNEQFF; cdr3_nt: TGTGCCAGTAGTATAGCTGGGCTGAGCTCCTACAATGAGCAGTTCTTC
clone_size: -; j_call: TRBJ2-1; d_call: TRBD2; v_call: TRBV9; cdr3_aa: CASSPGGRGNEQFF; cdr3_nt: TGTGCCAGCAGCCCGGGGGGGCGGGGGAATGAGCAGTTCTTC
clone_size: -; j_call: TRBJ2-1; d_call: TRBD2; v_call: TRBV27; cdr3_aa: CASSSPPGRELHNEQFF; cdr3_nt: TGTGCCAGCAGTTCCCCCCCGGGGCGGGAGTTGCACAATGAGCAGTTCTTC
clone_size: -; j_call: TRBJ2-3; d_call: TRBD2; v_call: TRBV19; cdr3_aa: CASSIRTSGRDTQYF; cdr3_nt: TGTGCCAGTAGTATAAGGACTAGCGGGAGAGATACGCAGTATTTT
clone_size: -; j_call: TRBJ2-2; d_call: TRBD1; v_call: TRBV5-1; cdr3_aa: CASSSDSGTGGTGELFF; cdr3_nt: TGCGCCAGCAGCTCGGATTCCGGGACAGGGGGTACCGGGGAGCTGTTTTTT
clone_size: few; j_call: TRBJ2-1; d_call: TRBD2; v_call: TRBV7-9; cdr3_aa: CASSQPLGSGESYNEQFF; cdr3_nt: TGTGCCAGCAGCCAACCCCTCGGGAGCGGGGAGTCCTACAATGAGCAGTTCTTC
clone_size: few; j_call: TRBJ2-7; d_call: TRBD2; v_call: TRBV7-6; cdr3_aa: CASSPSGRAEYEQYF; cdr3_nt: TGTGCCAGCAGCCCCAGCGGGAGGGCCGAGTACGAGCAGTACTTC
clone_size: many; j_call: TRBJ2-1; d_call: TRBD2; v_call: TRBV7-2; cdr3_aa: CASSSLASYNEQFF; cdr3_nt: TGTGCCAGCAGCTCACTAGCGAGTTACAATGAGCAGTTCTTC
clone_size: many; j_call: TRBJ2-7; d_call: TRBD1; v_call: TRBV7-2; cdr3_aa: CASSADRDDEQYF; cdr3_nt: TGTGCCAGCAGCGCAGACAGGGATGACGAGCAGTACTTC
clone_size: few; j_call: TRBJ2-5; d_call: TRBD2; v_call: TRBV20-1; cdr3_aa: CSASPTSGSQETQYF; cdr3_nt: TGCAGTGCTTCTCCGACTAGCGGGAGTCAAGAGACCCAGTACTTC
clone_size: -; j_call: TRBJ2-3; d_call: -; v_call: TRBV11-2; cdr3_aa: CASSLRGGASTDTQYF; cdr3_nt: TGTGCCAGCAGCTTAAGAGGGGGTGCTAGCACAGATACGCAGTATTTT
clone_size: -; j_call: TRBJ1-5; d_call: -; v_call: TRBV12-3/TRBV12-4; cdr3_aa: CASSEVRGGNQPQHF; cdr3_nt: TGTGCCAGCAGTGAGGTCCGGGGGGGCAATCAGCCCCAGCATTTT
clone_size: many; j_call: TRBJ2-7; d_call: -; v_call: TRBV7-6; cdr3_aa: CASSLGGAHSSYEQYF; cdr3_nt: TGTGCCAGCAGCTTAGGTGGGGCCCACAGCTCCTACGAGCAGTACTTC
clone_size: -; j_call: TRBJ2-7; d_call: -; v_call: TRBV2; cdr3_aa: CASKDPYEQYF; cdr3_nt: TGTGCCAGCAAGGACCCTTACGAGCAGTACTTC